Listed below are T cell receptor beta chains from one sample, sequenced in a study of cytomegalovirus exposure and HLA in healthy donors. Some clones are missing from TCRdb's copy, which holds only in-frame ones; the method was immunoSEQ multiplex PCR. Of roughly 180,000 clones in the sample, more than 65% were seen once. Sequenced input: PBMCs. All receptors come from a male donor in good health and CMV-seronegative. CDR3s include the opening cysteine and the closing phenylalanine or tryptophan. Each record gives: clone size, J gene, V gene, D gene, CDR3 DNA, CDR3 protein. D genes are given only for firm matches. Size values are once, few and many counts, or a class for expanded clones, and some rows have none.

-	TRBJ2-2	TRBV4-3	-	TGCGCCAGCAGCCAAGAACGAGTCGGCGGCCCGAACACCGGGGAGCTGTTTTTT	CASSQERVGGPNTGELFF
few	TRBJ1-1	TRBV7-3	TRBD1	TGTGCCAGCAGCTCCGAGAGCCGGGACAGCCCTTGGACTGAAGCTTTCTTT	CASSSESRDSPWTEAFF
-	TRBJ1-1	TRBV18	-	TGTGCCAGCTCACCAATAGCAAATCGACAGATTGAAGCTTTCTTT	CASSPIANRQIEAFF
-	TRBJ1-1	TRBV7-8	TRBD1	TGTGCCAGCAGCTCCCCGGGACAGGGAAGAGCTTTCTTT	CASSSPGQGRAFF
-	TRBJ2-3	TRBV11-1	-	TGTGCCAGCAGCTTATCATGGGAAGAGGCTAGCGCCCGCACAGATACGCAGTATTTT	CASSLSWEEASARTDTQYF
-	TRBJ2-3	TRBV6-1	TRBD2	TGTGCCAGCAGTGAACGTCCTAGCGGGGGTCCCCTCGGTAGAGATACGCAGTATTTT	CASSERPSGGPLGRDTQYF
-	TRBJ2-2	TRBV27	TRBD2	TGTGCCAGCAGAAGCAGCGGGAGTTTTAGGGAGCTGTTTTTT	CASRSSGSFRELFF
-	TRBJ2-7	TRBV10-3	-	TGTGCCATCAGTGAGTCCGGAGTAGTAAGCCCCTACGAGCAGTACTTC	CAISESGVVSPYEQYF
-	TRBJ2-6	TRBV29-1	TRBD1	TGCAGCGTGGAAGGGGACAGGGAGAGGACCTCCTCTGGGGCCAACGTCCTGACTTTC	CSVEGDRERTSSGANVLTF
-	TRBJ2-5	TRBV27	TRBD2	TGTGCCAGCAGCCAAAGGTCGGGAGGGCCGGGAGAGACCCAGTACTTC	CASSQRSGGPGETQYF
-	TRBJ2-3	TRBV10-1	TRBD2	TGCGCCAGCACCGGTCCTAGCGGGAGCAGGGCAGATACGCAGTATTTT	CASTGPSGSRADTQYF
-	TRBJ2-1	TRBV30	TRBD1	TGTGCCTGGATGGGACAGGACAATGAGCAGTTCTTC	CAWMGQDNEQFF
-	TRBJ2-5	TRBV28	TRBD1	TGTGCCAGCACCGAACCGGGACAGGACCTCCAAGAGACCCAGTACTTC	CASTEPGQDLQETQYF
-	TRBJ2-7	TRBV7-2	-	TGTGCCAGCAACTGGGGGGAGTCCCGGGAGCAGTACTTC	CASNWGESREQYF
-	TRBJ2-5	TRBV18	-	TGTGCCAGCTCACCACCGTCGGAAGAGACCCAGTACTTC	CASSPPSEETQYF
-	TRBJ2-5	TRBV7-9	-	TGTTCCAGCAGCCGGACAATGGAGACCCAGTACTTC	CSSSRTMETQYF
-	TRBJ1-5	TRBV11-2	-	TGTGCCAGCAGCTTAGATGGAGGGAATCAGCCCCAGCATTTT	CASSLDGGNQPQHF
-	TRBJ2-6	TRBV27	TRBD1	TGTGCCAGCAGCACGACAGGGATCAGCTCTGGGGCCAACGTCCTGACTTTC	CASSTTGISSGANVLTF
few	TRBJ2-7	TRBV7-9	-	TGTGCCAGCAGTCGAACGCGGGACCGAACCGAGCAGTACTTC	CASSRTRDRTEQYF
-	TRBJ1-3	TRBV27	-	TGTGCCAGCAGTGCCGACTCGGTTGGAAACACCATATATTTT	CASSADSVGNTIYF
-	TRBJ1-3	TRBV18	TRBD1	TGTGCCAGCGAGGGACAGAAGAAACAAAAAAACTCTGGAAACACCATATATTTT	CASEGQKKQKNSGNTIYF
-	TRBJ2-3	TRBV7-2	-	TGTGCCAGCAGCCCTAGACGATCAGATACGCAGTATTTT	CASSPRRSDTQYF
-	TRBJ1-1	TRBV20-1	-	TGCAGTGCTAGAGGTCAGGGTGAAGCTTTCTTT	CSARGQGEAFF
-	TRBJ2-4	TRBV6-5	-	TGTGCCAGCAGTTACGGGGGGGCGCAAGACATTCAGTACTTC	CASSYGGAQDIQYF
-	TRBJ2-1	TRBV6-5	TRBD2	TGTGCCAGCATCCGTAGCGGGCAAGCCTACAATGAGCAGTTCTTC	CASIRSGQAYNEQFF
-	TRBJ1-1	TRBV6-6	-	TGTGCCAGCAGCCACAGGAGCCAGAACACTGAAGCTTTCTTT	CASSHRSQNTEAFF
-	TRBJ2-1	TRBV6-1	-	TGTGCCAGCAGTGAAACTAGAAGCTACAATGGGCAGTTCTTC	CASSETRSYNGQFF
-	TRBJ1-4	TRBV5-5	TRBD1	TGTGCCAGCAGCGTTTGGCAACCCTGGACAGGGAGGAATGAAAAACTGTTTTTT	CASSVWQPWTGRNEKLFF
few	TRBJ2-3	TRBV6-5	-	TGTGCCAGCAGATACCAAGATACGCAGTATTTT	CASRYQDTQYF
-	TRBJ1-1	TRBV10-3	TRBD1	TGTGCCATCAGCCCCACAGGGGACACTGAAGCTTTCTTT	CAISPTGDTEAFF
few	TRBJ2-7	TRBV6-1	TRBD2	TGTGCCAGCAGTGAAGGGGGGGGAGCTTACTACGAGCAGTACTTC	CASSEGGGAYYEQYF
once	TRBJ1-2	TRBV6-5	-	TGTGCCAGCAGTTACTCAACGGGAACTAACTATGGCTACACCTTC	CASSYSTGTNYGYTF
-	TRBJ1-4	TRBV11-2	TRBD1	TGTGCCAGCAGCCCAGGACAGGGAGGGGAAAAACTGTTTTTT	CASSPGQGGEKLFF
-	TRBJ2-3	TRBV28	TRBD2	TGTGCCAGCATACTAGCGGGCACAGATACGCAGTATTTT	CASILAGTDTQYF
once	TRBJ2-7	TRBV9	-	TGTGCCAGCAGCGTAGGTCCAGGAGACTACGAGCAGTACTTC	CASSVGPGDYEQYF
-	TRBJ2-5	TRBV5-6	TRBD2	TGTGCCAGCAGCTTGCGGGCGGGGGTCCAAGAGACCCAGTACTTC	CASSLRAGVQETQYF
few	TRBJ1-2	TRBV10-3	-	TGTGCCCCGACCTCGGGTGGCAACTTC	CAPTSGGNF
-	TRBJ2-7	TRBV6-5	-	TGTGCCAGCAGTTCTCGGGACAAAAACTACGAGCAGTACTTC	CASSSRDKNYEQYF
-	TRBJ2-1	TRBV19	TRBD1	TGTGCCAGTACTACAGGGGTCAATGAGCAGTTCTTC	CASTTGVNEQFF
-	TRBJ2-1	TRBV7-8	TRBD2	TGTGCCAGCAGTAATAGCGGGAGTAACAATGAGCAGTTCTTC	CASSNSGSNNEQFF
once	TRBJ1-3	TRBV20-1	-	TGCAGTGGACAGCTTGGAAACACCATATATTTT	CSGQLGNTIYF
-	TRBJ2-5	TRBV6-1	TRBD2	TGTGCCAGCAGTTTACTAGCGGGAGATTTCGAGACCCAGTACTTC	CASSLLAGDFETQYF
-	TRBJ1-1	TRBV9	-	TGTGCCAGCAGCGTCGGGATGAACACTGAAGCTTTCTTT	CASSVGMNTEAFF
-	TRBJ2-2	TRBV29-1	-	TGCAGCGTAGGACGGGATCACAACACCGGGGAGCTGTTTTTT	CSVGRDHNTGELFF
-	TRBJ1-5	TRBV18	TRBD1	TGTGCCAGCTCACCCACCTGGAGGGACAGCCCCAATCAGCCCCAGCATTTT	CASSPTWRDSPNQPQHF
-	TRBJ1-1	TRBV2	TRBD1	TGTGCCAGCAGGGAGGGACAGGGGTATAGAACTAATGAAGCTTTCTTT	CASREGQGYRTNEAFF